This T cell receptor (beta chain) was profiled in a study of stem cell transplantation in POMP-related autoinflammatory disease. About the research overall: Impaired MHC class I-dependent CD8+ differentiation was hypothesized from defective thymoproteasomes.

J lost 4 bases, V lost 5 bases, and 9 bases had no gene match. There are 15 residues in the CDR3. Germline V gene lookup returns CDR1 MNHNS and CDR2 SASEGT. Profiled with immunoSEQ multiplex PCR; TCRdb holds only in-frame clones, not every one. The sample gives over 30,000 clones, just over 85% of which show up once; 0.6% to 0.75% is in the top ten. Study-wide findings and caveats: In PRAID patients, the number of distinct TRB V-J gene pairings was restricted. Across all analyzed T-cell subsets, patients with PRAID tended toward reduced diversity and increased clonality.

Regarding this clone: Its specificity is unknown.

This TCR was sampled from a human donor with POMP-related autoinflammation and immune dysregulation (PRAID). The specimen was CD4+ T cells from PBMCs, collected before stem cell transplantation. J is TRBJ1-1 and V is TRBV6-1; 8 bases fit TRBD1. CDR3 sequence reads: CASSPAGGAGTEAFF. The CDR3 nucleotides read TGTGCCAGCAGTCCTGCAGGGGGCGCCGGCACTGAAGCTTTCTTT.